This TCR beta chain was sequenced in a study of regulatory and conventional T cells in RAG deficiency. This clone was seen a single time. Its cognate antigen is unknown. V gave up 5 bases and J gave up 6 bases, with 19 bases separating them. CDR3 length: 15 amino acids. Germline V lookup: CDR1 SEHNR, CDR2 FQNEAQ (reference sequence). The sorted conventional CD4+ T cells were CD25-low and CD127-high, with genomic DNA sequenced. Whole-study findings and limits: Other subsets showed approximately 9.6-fold reductions, but Treg unique TCR beta sequences fell approximately 100-fold in these patients.

Profiled with immunoSEQ multiplex PCR; TCRdb holds only in-frame clones, not every one. The sample lists 30,000 to 40,000 clones; approximately 80% were seen once. The data also belong to a second study, concerning regulatory T cells. From that second work: The primer mix had 52 TRBV and 13 TRBJ primers. Skewed V and J usage and few unique V-J pairs marked patient repertoires, most in Tregs.

The source material was CD4+ effector T cells sorted from blood. This receptor was identified in a human donor in good health. This chain joins TRBV7-9 and TRBJ1-1; D may be TRBD1 (6 bases). The CDR3 DNA sequence: TGTGCCAGCAGCAAATGGGACACCCGGGCCTCTGAAGCTTTCTTT. Its translation: CASSKWDTRASEAFF.